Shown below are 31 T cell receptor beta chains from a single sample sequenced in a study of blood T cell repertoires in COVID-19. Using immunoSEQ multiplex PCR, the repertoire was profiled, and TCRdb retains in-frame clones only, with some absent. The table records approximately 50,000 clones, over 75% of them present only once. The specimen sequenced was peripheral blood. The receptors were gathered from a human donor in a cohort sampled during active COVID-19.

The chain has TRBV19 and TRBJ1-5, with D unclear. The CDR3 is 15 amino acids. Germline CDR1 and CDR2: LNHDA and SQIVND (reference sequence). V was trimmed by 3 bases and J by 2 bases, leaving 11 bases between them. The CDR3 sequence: CASSIPWERNQPQHF. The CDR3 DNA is TGTGCCAGTAGTATTCCATGGGAGCGCAATCAGCCCCAGCATTTT.

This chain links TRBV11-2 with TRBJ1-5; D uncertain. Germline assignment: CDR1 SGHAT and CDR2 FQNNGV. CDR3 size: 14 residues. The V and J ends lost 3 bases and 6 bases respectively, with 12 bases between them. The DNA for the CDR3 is TGTGCCAGCAGCTTTGCGGGGTTGGGTCAGCCCCAGCATTTT. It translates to CASSFAGLGQPQHF.

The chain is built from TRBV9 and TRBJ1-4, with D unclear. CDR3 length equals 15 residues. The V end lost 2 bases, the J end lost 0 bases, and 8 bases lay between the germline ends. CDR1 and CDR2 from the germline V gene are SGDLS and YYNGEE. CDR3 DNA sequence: TGTGCCAGCAGCGTGAGGGCCACAACTAATGAAAAACTGTTTTTT. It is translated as CASSVRATTNEKLFF.

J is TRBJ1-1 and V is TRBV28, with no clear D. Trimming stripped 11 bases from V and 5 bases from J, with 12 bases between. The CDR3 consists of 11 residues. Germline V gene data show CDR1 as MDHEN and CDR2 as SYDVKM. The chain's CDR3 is CAVLSATEAFF. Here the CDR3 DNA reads TGTGCCGTACTCTCTGCGACTGAAGCTTTCTTT.

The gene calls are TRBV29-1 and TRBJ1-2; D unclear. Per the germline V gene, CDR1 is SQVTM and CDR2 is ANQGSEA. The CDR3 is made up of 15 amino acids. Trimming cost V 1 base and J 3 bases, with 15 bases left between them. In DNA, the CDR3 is TGCAGCGTTGAAGCTTTAGGAGGGATTTACTATGGCTACACCTTC. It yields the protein CSVEALGGIYYGYTF.

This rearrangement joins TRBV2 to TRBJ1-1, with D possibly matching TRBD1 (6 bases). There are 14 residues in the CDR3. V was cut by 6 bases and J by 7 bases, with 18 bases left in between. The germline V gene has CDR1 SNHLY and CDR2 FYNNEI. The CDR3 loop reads CASSPGTPRVEAFF. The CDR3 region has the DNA TGTGCCAGCAGCCCCGGGACACCTCGGGTTGAAGCTTTCTTT.

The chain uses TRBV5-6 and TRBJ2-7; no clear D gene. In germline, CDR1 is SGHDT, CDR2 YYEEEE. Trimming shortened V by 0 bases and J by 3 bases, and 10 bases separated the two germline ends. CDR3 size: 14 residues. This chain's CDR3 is CASSLGPSNYEQYF. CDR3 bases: TGTGCCAGCAGCTTGGGCCCTAGTAACTACGAGCAGTACTTC.

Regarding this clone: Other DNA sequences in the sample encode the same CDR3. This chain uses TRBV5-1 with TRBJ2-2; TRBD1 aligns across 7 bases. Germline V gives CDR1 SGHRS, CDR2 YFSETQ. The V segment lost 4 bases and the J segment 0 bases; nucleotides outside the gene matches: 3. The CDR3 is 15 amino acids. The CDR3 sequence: CASSPGTANTGELFF. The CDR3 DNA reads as TGCGCCAGCAGCCCCGGGACAGCGAACACCGGGGAGCTGTTTTTT.

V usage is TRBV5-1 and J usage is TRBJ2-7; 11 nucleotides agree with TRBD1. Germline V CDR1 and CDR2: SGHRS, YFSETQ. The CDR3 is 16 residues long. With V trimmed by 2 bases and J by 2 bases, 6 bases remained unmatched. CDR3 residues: CASSLKSGQGAYEQYF. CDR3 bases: TGCGCCAGCAGCTTAAAATCGGGACAGGGGGCCTACGAGCAGTACTTC.

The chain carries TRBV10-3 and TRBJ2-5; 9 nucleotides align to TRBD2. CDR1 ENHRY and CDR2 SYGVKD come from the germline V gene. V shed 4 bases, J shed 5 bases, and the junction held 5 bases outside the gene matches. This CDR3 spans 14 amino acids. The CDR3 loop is CAISGGLAAETQYF. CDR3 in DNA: TGTGCCATCAGTGGGGGACTAGCCGCGGAGACCCAGTACTTC.

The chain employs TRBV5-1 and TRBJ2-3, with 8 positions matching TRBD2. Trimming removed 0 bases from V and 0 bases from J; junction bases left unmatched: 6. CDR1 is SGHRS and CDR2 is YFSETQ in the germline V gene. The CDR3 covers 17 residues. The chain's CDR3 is CASSLASSGLSTDTQYF. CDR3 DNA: TGCGCCAGCAGCTTGGCCTCTAGCGGGCTTAGCACAGATACGCAGTATTTT.

CDR3 DNA: TGTGCCAGTAGTCCTACGGTCTTAAAAACAGTCACTGAAGCTTTCTTT. Protein product: CASSPTVLKTVTEAFF. This sequence joins TRBV19 and TRBJ1-1; D ambiguous. Trimming took 5 bases from V and 4 from J, leaving 20 bases between them. From germline, CDR1 is LNHDA and CDR2 SQIVND (reference sequence). This CDR3 is built from 16 residues. The full variable domain, completed using reference TRBV19 and TRBJ1-1, is DGGITQSPKYLFRKEGQNVTLSCEQNLNHDAMYWYRQDPGQGLRLIYYSQIVNDFQKGDIAEGYSVSREKKESFPLTVTSAQKNPTAFYLCASSPTVLKTVTEAFFGQGTRLTVV.

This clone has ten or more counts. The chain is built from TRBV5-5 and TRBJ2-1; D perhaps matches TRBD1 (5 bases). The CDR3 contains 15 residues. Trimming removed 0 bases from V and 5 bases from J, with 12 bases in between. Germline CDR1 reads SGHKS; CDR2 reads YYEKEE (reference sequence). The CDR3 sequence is CASSLDGAPHNEQFF. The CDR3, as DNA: TGTGCCAGCAGCTTGGATGGGGCACCTCACAATGAGCAGTTCTTC.

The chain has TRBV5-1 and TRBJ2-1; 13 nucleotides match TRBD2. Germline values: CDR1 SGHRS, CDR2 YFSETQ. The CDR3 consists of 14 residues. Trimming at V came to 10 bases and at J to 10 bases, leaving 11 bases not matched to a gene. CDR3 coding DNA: TGCGCCGGATCTTGGACTAGCGGGAGTGACGAGCAGTTCTTC. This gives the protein CAGSWTSGSDEQFF.

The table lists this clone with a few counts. CDR3 sequence (DNA): TGTGCCAGTAGTAGAATCCGGGACAGTCGCTACGAGCAGTACTTC. Protein sequence: CASSRIRDSRYEQYF. The chain uses TRBV19 and TRBJ2-7, with 7 bases lining up with TRBD1. Germline trimming cut 4 bases from V and 3 bases from J; bases unmatched to any gene: 9. This CDR3 is 15 amino acids long. Germline CDR1 is LNHDA and CDR2 is SQIVND (reference sequence).

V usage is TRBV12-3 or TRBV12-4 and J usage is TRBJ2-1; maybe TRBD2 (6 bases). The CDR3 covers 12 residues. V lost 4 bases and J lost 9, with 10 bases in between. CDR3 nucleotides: TGTGCCAGCAGTTCGGGACTTATTGAGCAGTTCTTC. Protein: CASSSGLIEQFF.

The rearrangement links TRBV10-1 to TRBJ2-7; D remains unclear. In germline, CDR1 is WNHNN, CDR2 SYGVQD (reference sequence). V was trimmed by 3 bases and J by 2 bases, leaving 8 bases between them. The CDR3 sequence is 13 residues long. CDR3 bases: TGCGCCAGCAGTGAAATGGCAGCCTACGAGCAGTACTTC. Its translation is CASSEMAAYEQYF.

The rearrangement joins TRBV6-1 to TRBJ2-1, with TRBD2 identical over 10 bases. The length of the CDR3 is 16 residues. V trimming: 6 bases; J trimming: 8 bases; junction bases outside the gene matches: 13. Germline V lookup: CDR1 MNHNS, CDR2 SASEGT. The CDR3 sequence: CASRERLAGAVYEQFF. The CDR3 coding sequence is TGTGCCAGCAGAGAAAGGCTAGCGGGAGCGGTTTATGAGCAGTTCTTC.

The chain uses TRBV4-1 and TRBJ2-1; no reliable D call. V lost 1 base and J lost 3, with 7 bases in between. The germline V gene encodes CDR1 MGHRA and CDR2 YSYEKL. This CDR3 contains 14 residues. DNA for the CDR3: TGCGCCAGCAGCCAAGCCGGAGACTACAATGAGCAGTTCTTC. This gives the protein CASSQAGDYNEQFF.

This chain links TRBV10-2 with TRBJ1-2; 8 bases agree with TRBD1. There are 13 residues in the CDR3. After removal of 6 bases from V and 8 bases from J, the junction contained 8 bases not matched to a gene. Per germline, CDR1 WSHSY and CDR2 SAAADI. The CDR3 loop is CASSPDRGIGYTF. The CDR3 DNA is TGCGCCAGCAGCCCCGACAGGGGAATAGGCTACACCTTC.

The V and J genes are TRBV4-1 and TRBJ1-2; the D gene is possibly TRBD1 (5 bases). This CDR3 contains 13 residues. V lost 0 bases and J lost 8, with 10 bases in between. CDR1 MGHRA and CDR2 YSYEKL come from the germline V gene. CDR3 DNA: TGCGCCAGCAGCCAAGAAAGGGGTTTGGGCTACACCTTC. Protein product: CASSQERGLGYTF.

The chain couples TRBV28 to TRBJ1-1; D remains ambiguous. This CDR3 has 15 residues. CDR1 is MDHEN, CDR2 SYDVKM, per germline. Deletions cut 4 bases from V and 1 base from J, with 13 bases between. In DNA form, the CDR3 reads TGTGCCAGCAGTTCCCACGGTTACGGGAACACTGAAGCTTTCTTT. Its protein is CASSSHGYGNTEAFF.

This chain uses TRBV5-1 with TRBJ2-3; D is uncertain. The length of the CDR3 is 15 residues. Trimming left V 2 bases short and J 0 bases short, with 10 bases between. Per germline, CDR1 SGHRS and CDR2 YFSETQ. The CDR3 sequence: CASSFQQPSTDTQYF. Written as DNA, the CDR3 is TGCGCCAGCAGCTTTCAACAACCTAGCACAGATACGCAGTATTTT.

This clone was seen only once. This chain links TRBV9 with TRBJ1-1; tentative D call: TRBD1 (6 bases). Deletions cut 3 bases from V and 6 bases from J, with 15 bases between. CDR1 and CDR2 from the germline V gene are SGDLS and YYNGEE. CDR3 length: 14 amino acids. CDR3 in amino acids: CASSGTIGGAEAFF. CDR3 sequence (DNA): TGTGCCAGCAGCGGAACGATAGGGGGGGCTGAAGCTTTCTTT.

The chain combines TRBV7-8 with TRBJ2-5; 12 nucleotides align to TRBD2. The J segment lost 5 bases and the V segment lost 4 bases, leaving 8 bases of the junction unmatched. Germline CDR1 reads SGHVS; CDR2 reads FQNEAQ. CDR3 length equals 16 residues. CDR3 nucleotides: TGTGCCAGCAGCTCGCGACTAGCGGGAGCGATGGAGACCCAGTACTTC. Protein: CASSSRLAGAMETQYF.

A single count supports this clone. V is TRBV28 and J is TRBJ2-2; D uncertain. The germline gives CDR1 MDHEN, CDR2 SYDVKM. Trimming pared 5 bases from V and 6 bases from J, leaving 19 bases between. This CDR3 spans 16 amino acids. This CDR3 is CASSPANSGYSGELFF. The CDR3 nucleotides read TGTGCCAGCAGTCCCGCCAACTCGGGTTACTCCGGGGAGCTGTTTTTT.

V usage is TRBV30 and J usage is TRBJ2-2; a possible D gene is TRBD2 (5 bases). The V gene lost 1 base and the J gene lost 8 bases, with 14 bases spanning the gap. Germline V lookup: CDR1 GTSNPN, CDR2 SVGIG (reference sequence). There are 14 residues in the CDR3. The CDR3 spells CAWSGTRLTGELFF. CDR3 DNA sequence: TGTGCCTGGAGTGGGACTCGATTGACAGGGGAGCTGTTTTTT.

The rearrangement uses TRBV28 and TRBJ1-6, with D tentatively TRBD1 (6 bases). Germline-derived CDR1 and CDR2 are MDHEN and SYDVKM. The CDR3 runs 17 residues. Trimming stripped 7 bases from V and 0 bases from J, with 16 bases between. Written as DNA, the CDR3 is TGTGCCAGCACTCATCGTACAGGGAGCTCCTATAATTCACCCCTCCACTTT. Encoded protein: CASTHRTGSSYNSPLHF.

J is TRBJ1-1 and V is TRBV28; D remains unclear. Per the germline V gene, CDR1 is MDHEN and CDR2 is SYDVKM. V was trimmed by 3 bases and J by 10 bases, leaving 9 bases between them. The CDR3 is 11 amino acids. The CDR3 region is CASSFERSAFF. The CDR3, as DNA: TGTGCCAGCAGTTTCGAGCGCTCAGCTTTCTTT.

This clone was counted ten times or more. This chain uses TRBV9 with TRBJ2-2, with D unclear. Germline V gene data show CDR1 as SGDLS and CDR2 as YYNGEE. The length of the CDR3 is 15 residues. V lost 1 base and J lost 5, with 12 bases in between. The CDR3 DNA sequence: TGTGCCAGCAGCGTACTCCCTACCGAGACCGGGGAGCTGTTTTTT. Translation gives CASSVLPTETGELFF.

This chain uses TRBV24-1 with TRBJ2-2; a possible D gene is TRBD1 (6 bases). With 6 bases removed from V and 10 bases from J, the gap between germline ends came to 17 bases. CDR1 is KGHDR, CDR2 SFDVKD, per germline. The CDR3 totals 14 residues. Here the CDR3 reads CATSSLTGKQELFF. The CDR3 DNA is TGTGCCACCAGTTCATTAACAGGGAAGCAGGAGCTGTTTTTT.